These 11 T cell receptor beta chains originate from one sample sequenced in a study of chronic HIV infection and antiretroviral therapy. TCRdb used MiXCR to reprocess the 5' RACE reads, holding one entry per CDR3 protein. The sample carries more than 30,000 distinct CDR3 sequences, about 8.6% recorded once. Material for sequencing was peripheral blood. The receptors were sampled from an adult who had HIV and had not received antiretroviral therapy, or was an uninfected healthy control (not recorded which).

This clonotype has more than one count but fewer than ten. The chain links TRBV6-2 or TRBV6-3 to TRBJ1-5; 9 bases line up with TRBD1. V dropped 2 bases and J dropped 6; count of bases not matched to a gene: 5. The CDR3 consists of 15 residues. The germline gives CDR1 MNHEY, CDR2 SVGEGT. CDR3 loop: CASSYRTGALQPQHF. CDR3 bases: TGTGCCAGCAGTTACCGGACAGGGGCCCTTCAGCCCCAGCATTTT.

This clonotype was found a few times. The chain is built from TRBV6-5 and TRBJ1-1, with no clear D. CDR1 MNHEY and CDR2 SVGAGI come from the germline V gene. Trimming removed 1 base at V and 0 bases at J, with 6 bases between. The CDR3 has 14 residues. This CDR3 is CASSYFDLNTEAFF. CDR3 sequence (DNA): TGTGCCAGCAGTTACTTCGACCTGAACACTGAAGCTTTCTTT.

The gene calls are TRBV28 and TRBJ2-4; D possibly uses TRBD1 or TRBD2 (5 bases each). The germline CDR1 and CDR2 sequences are MDHEN and SYDVKM. V was cut by 3 bases and J by 0 bases, with 6 bases left in between. The CDR3 sequence is 14 residues long. CDR3 loop: CASSFGTAKNIQYF. The CDR3 DNA follows: TGTGCCAGCAGTTTCGGGACAGCCAAAAACATTCAGTACTTC. The full variable domain, with the rest looked up from reference TRBV28 and TRBJ2-4, is DVKVTQSSRYLVKRTGEKVFLECVQDMDHENMFWYRQDPGLGLRLIYFSYDVKMKEKGDIPEGYSVSREKKERFSLILESASTNQTSMYLCASSFGTAKNIQYFGAGTRLSVL.

This clonotype came up a few times. V is TRBV6-1 and J is TRBJ2-3; 9 nucleotides align to TRBD1. CDR3 size: 15 residues. Trimming cost V 0 bases and J 4 bases; bases outside gene matches: 2. Germline V CDR1 and CDR2: MNHNS, SASEGT. The CDR3 loop reads CASSEATGGADTQYF. DNA for the CDR3: TGTGCCAGCAGTGAAGCTACAGGGGGCGCAGATACGCAGTATTTT.

This clonotype was counted at least ten times. This chain connects TRBV29-1 to TRBJ2-1, with D maybe TRBD2 (6 bases). With 3 bases removed from V and 8 bases from J, the gap between germline ends came to 14 bases. The CDR3 length is 13 residues. Germline V gene data show CDR1 as SQVTM and CDR2 as ANQGSEA. The CDR3 sequence is CSVEGGTPDEQFF. The CDR3 nucleotides read TGCAGCGTTGAGGGCGGGACTCCGGATGAGCAGTTCTTC.

This clonotype appeared a few times. V and J are TRBV7-9 and TRBJ2-3; D unclear. V was trimmed by 5 bases and J by 2 bases, leaving 5 bases between them. Germline assignment: CDR1 SEHNR and CDR2 FQNEAQ (reference sequence). There are 12 residues in the CDR3. CDR3 protein: CASSLITDTQYF. CDR3 sequence (DNA): TGTGCCAGCAGCCTGATCACAGATACGCAGTATTTT.

The V and J genes are TRBV7-2 and TRBJ2-3; perhaps D is TRBD1 or TRBD2 (5 bases each). The CDR3 consists of 14 residues. Germline values: CDR1 SGHTA, CDR2 FQGNSA. V lost 1 base and J 2 bases, leaving 7 bases between the germline ends. The CDR3 protein is CASSLGDDTDTQYF. The CDR3, as DNA: TGTGCCAGCAGCTTAGGGGACGACACAGATACGCAGTATTTT.

This clonotype was observed at least ten times. This chain connects TRBV7-8 to TRBJ2-1, with TRBD2 identical over 14 bases. The germline V gene encodes CDR1 SGHVS and CDR2 FQNEAQ. Losses at the gene ends were 5 bases for V and 9 bases for J; bases not matched to a gene: 6. The CDR3 consists of 15 residues. The CDR3 DNA follows: TGTGCCAGCAGCCAAGGACTAGCGGGAGGTGGTGAGCAGTTCTTC. Its protein product is CASSQGLAGGGEQFF.

This clonotype has more than one count but fewer than ten. The rearrangement links TRBV27 to TRBJ2-1; D is unclear. The CDR3 runs to 12 residues. CDR1 is MNHEY and CDR2 is SMNVEV in the germline V gene (reference sequence). The germline V and J ends were trimmed by 3 bases and 8 bases, with 8 bases remaining between them. CDR3 DNA: TGTGCCAGCAGTTTTACCGGCGATGAGCAGTTCTTC. Amino acids: CASSFTGDEQFF.

The chain combines TRBV2 with TRBJ1-5; D call uncertain. CDR3 length: 15 amino acids. V was clipped by 8 bases and J by 0 bases, with 14 bases between them. Germline loops: CDR1 SNHLY, CDR2 FYNNEI. The CDR3 bases are TGTGCCAGCGGCGAGCAAGGATATAGCAATCAGCCCCAGCATTTT. It translates to CASGEQGYSNQPQHF.

Ten or more counts support this clonotype. The chain has TRBV29-1 and TRBJ1-2; TRBD1 aligns across 7 bases. Germline V CDR1 and CDR2: SQVTM, ANQGSEA. J lost 4 bases, V lost 4 bases, and 6 bases had no gene match. CDR3 length: 13 amino acids. This chain's CDR3 is CSVVPGGRYGYTF. The CDR3 DNA sequence: TGCAGCGTTGTTCCAGGGGGACGCTATGGCTACACCTTC.